This TCR beta chain was documented in a study of blood T cell repertoires in COVID-19 (dated by TCRdb to 2020 to 2022). Some background on the complete study: Samples from collaborators originated in the United States, Italy and Spain and spanned both the acute and convalescent phases of COVID-19. Deeply sampled blood TCRbeta repertoires from subjects exposed to, actively infected with, or recovered from COVID-19 were included in the dataset. Samples came from the ongoing ImmuneRACE study (first 160 participants) plus 1,254 subjects from 6 global collaborators. The material from the prospective study consisted of cDNA or gDNA derived from T cells, B-cell-depleted T cells, or PBMCs. The repertoires were released in a freely available public database meant as a resource for research on the immune response to SARS-CoV-2. Where available, HLA class I and class II types were taken from metadata supplied by the sample provider and were not determined by assay-based typing. A de-identified subject ID, COVID-19 status, age in years and sex were almost always included in the sample metadata.

TCRbeta CDR3 regions were amplified from genomic DNA using the immunoSEQ Assay, a bias-controlled multiplex PCR. For the original study's pipeline: Within the assay, amplification of reference gene primers was used to estimate how many nucleated cells each sample contained. To quantify the absolute abundance of each unique TCRbeta CDR3 rearrangement, sequence reads were collapsed and filtered. Productive Simpson clonality was computed per sample as the square root of Simpson's diversity index over productive rearrangements. TCRdb provides this immuneACCESS table in a form limited to in-frame rearrangements. Some clones are lacking; in checked studies, under half of them reflect an unresolved V gene, and why the rest are absent is not known. The V and J calls and clone size are taken from that table; D and trimming were inferred from the DNA. Counted in this sample were some 190,000 clones; roughly 82% of them appeared once. The ten largest clones represent 5.6% of the sample.

Turning to this clone: Its antigen target is currently unknown. No qualities accompany the bases; no much larger clone lies one base away.

Study-wide conclusions, independent of this receptor: The amount of clinical and demographic metadata varied by source and participant and was provided uncurated.

Participants in the prospective study were enrolled through a virtual design, were aged roughly 18 to 100 years, and lived in 20 to 30 United States geographic areas. In the prospective study, cohorts were assigned on the basis of participant-reported clinical history obtained from a screening survey and a study questionnaire. Each participant in the prospective study had whole blood, serum and a nasopharyngeal or oropharyngeal swab collected by mobile phlebotomists. Prospective study participants could optionally give additional blood draws and questionnaires over an approximately two-month period. Blood samples from the prospective study were shipped frozen or at room temperature prior to DNA extraction. Material: PBMCs or T cells enriched from blood (not recorded which). The TCR sequence derives from a man aged 35 to 55 with acute COVID-19.

This receptor has the CDR3 CASSFQGADEAFF. Here is the DNA: TGTGCCAGCAGTTTCCAGGGGGCTGATGAAGCTTTCTTT. The V and J genes are TRBV27 and TRBJ1-1, with 8 junctional bases fitting TRBD1. The CDR3 spans 13 residues, from the cysteine through the phenylalanine. Left in the record is the CDR3 DNA by itself, 39 bases read in frame from the first base. Germline trimming amounts to 3 bases on V and 7 bases on J, with 4 as the count of junction bases outside the gene matches. The germline V gene encodes CDR1 MNHEY and CDR2 SMNVEV (reference sequence).